The clone carrying this T cell receptor (beta chain) appeared a single time. Trimming pared 3 bases from V and 0 bases from J, leaving 7 bases between. Germline assignment: CDR1 GTSNPN and CDR2 SVGIG (reference sequence). The CDR3 has 13 amino acids. This sample was taken from a study of blood T cell repertoires in COVID-19. As for the study in general: Collection of acute and convalescent COVID-19 samples took place in the United States, Italy and Spain. T cells, B-cell-depleted T cells, or PBMCs provided the cDNA or gDNA that served as material.

Per the original data handling: Researchers report that nucleated cell counts were estimated from reference gene primer amplification. Measured with immunoSEQ multiplex PCR; TCRdb has only the in-frame clones, and not every one. V and J calls and clone size follow that table, whereas D and trimming were derived from the DNA. Of 65,000 to 70,000 clones detected, approximately 79% appear once; the ten largest clones hold about 17%. Sequenced sample: peripheral blood. The genes are TRBV30 and TRBJ2-3; a weak D match, TRBD2 (5 bases). This clonotype was obtained from a man between 60 and 75 years old with acute or convalescent COVID-19. The CDR3, as DNA: TGTGCCTGGAGGACTACGAGCACAGATACGCAGTATTTT. It translates to CAWRTTSTDTQYF.